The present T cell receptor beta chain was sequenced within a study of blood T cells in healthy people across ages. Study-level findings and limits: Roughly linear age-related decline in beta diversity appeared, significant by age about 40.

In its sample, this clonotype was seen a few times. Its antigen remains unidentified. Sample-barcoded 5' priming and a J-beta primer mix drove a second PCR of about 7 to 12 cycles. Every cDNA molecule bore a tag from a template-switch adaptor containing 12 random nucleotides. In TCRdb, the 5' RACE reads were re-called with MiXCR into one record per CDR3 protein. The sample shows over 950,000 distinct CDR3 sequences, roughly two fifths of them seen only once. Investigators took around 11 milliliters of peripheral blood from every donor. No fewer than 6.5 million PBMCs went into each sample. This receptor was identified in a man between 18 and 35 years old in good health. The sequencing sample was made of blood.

CDR3 nucleotides: TGCAGTGCTAAGGGTTTCGGGGTGGGTAGCAATCAGCCCCAGCATTTT. This translates into CSAKGFGVGSNQPQHF. The chain joins TRBV20-1 to TRBJ1-5; no definite D call. The length of the CDR3 is 16 residues. Trimming stripped 4 bases from V and 0 bases from J, with 16 bases between. CDR1 DFQATT and CDR2 SNEGSKA come from the germline V gene (reference sequence).